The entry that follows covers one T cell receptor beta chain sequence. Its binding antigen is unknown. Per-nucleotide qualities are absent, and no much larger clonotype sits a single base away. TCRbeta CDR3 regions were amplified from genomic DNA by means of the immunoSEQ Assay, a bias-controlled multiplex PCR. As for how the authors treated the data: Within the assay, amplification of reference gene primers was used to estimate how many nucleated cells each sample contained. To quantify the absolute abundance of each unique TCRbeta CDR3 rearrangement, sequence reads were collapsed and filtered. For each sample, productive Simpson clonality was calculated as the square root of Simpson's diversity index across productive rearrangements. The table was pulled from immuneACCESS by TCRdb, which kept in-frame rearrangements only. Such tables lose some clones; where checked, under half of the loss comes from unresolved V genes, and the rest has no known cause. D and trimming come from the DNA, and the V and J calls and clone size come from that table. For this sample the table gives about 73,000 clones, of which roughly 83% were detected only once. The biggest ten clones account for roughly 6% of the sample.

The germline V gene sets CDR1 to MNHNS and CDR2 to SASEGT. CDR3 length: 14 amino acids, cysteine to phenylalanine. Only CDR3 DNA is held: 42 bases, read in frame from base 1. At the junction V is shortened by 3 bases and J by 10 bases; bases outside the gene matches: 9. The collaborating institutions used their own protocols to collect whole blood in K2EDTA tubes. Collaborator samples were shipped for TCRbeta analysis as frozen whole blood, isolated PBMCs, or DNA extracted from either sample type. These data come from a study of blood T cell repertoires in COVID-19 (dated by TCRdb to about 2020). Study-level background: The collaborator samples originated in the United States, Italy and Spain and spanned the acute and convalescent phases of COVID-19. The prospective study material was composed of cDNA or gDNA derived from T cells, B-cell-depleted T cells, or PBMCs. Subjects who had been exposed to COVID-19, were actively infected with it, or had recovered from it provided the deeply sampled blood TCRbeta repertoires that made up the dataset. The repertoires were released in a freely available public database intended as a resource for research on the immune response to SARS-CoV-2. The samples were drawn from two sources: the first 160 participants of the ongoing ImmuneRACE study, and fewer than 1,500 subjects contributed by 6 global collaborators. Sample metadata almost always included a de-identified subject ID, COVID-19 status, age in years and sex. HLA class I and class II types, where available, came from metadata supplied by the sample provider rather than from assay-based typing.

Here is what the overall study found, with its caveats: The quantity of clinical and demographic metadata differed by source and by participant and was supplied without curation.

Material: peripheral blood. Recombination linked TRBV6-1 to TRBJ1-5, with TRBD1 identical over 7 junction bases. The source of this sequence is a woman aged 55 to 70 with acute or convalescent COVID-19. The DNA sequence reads TGTGCCAGCAGTGACAACAGGGGAGGAGTACCCCAGCATTTT. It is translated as CASSDNRGGVPQHF.